This T cell receptor (beta chain) derives from a study of PD-L1 blockade in urothelial cancer. Findings and limits, study-wide: At 3 weeks on treatment, tumor-associated clones expanded more with durable benefit.

This clone was seen only a few times. The antigen remains undetermined. Repertoires were generated with immunoSEQ multiplex PCR, while TCRdb's copy carries only in-frame clones and drops some. The sample lists around 66,000 clones, 75% to 90% occurring once. This CDR3 is built from 13 residues. Germline values: CDR1 SEHNR, CDR2 FQNEAQ (reference sequence). V dropped 5 bases and J dropped 11; count of bases not matched to a gene: 10. As for time point: pretreatment peripheral blood. Each patient supplied 1 to 8 pretreatment and on-treatment samples. The specimen was PBMCs, collected around atezolizumab (anti-PD-L1) treatment. V and J are TRBV7-9 and TRBJ1-1; the match to TRBD1 covers 8 bases. This clonotype originated in a man between 70 and 80 years old with urothelial cancer. DNA for the CDR3: TGTGCCAGCAGCACCAGGACAGGGAATGCGGCTTTCTTT. Protein: CASSTRTGNAAFF. The whole variable domain, remainder taken from reference TRBV7-9 and TRBJ1-1, is DTGVSQNPRHKITKRGQNVTFRCDPISEHNRLYWYRQTLGQGPEFLTYFQNEAQLEKSRLLSDRFSAERPKGSFSTLEIQRTEQGDSAMYLCASSTRTGNAAFFGQGTRLTVV.